This TCR beta chain emerged from a study of response to subunit inactivated influenza vaccine (dated by TCRdb to between 2018 and 2020). Regarding the research as a whole: To follow how T cells responded to a trivalent subunit inactivated influenza vaccine, the researchers relied on deep quantitative profiling of the T cell receptor repertoire.

Taken from the germline V gene, the CDR1 and CDR2 loops are SGHDT and YYEEEE. Measured from the cysteine to the phenylalanine, the CDR3 is 13 residues long. CDR3 DNA is the only sequence kept; it has 39 bases, read in frame from the first base. The junction carries 10 bases between V and J, which are trimmed by 3 bases and 3 bases respectively. Points the paper makes about the study in general: It was suggested by the authors that each seasonal influenza vaccination may recruit only a limited number of new T cells.

Library preparation used RT-PCR. The listed sequencing device is Illumina HiSeq 2500. Using fastp at Q25 and MiXCR, TCRdb reprocessed the public reads and kept productive beta chains. Entries that share a CDR3 protein sequence are merged under the most common genes and DNA. This sample comprises roughly 630,000 distinct CDR3 sequences, less than 15% of them detected only once. Roughly 7.2% of the sample goes to the ten largest clones. Only a few counts were recorded for this clonotype. Its antigen remains unidentified. One base away there is no much larger clone; base qualities are not given. This sequence uses TRBV5-6 and TRBJ2-7, with the D gene not confidently named. The sequencing here drew on PBMCs from blood, taken 14 to 15 days before vaccination. The receptor's source is a man aged 45-65 years who received an inactivated influenza vaccine. Donor details come from another sample of the same person, matched by shared clones. The DNA sequence reads TGTGCCAGCAGCTCCCACAGAGTCTACGAGCAGTACTTC. Translated, it reads CASSSHRVYEQYF.